What follows is one TCR beta chain and its context. Its specific antigen is unknown. Base-call qualities are not available, and no considerably larger clone is one nucleotide away. Peripheral blood CD8+ and CD4+ T cells from healthy donors, Susac syndrome patients and multiple sclerosis patients were profiled by high-throughput TCR beta sequencing. Recently defined diagnostic criteria for definite or probable disease were met by the Susac syndrome patients. Bulk CD8+ and CD4+ T cells were purified by magnetic negative isolation, whereas CD8+ TEMRA cells were enriched by FACS. Blood was collected in EDTA tubes and processed within 24 hours, with PBMCs isolated through density gradient centrifugation. PBMCs destined for TCR sequencing were cryopreserved in liquid nitrogen and later thawed in a 37 °C water bath. The sorted or isolated CD4+, CD8+ and CD8+ TEMRA cells reached a purity of at least 90%.

This entry comes from a study of CD8 T cells in Susac syndrome (dated by TCRdb to between 2018 and 2021). General notes on the study: Among the Susac syndrome patients who were sequenced, clinically active disease was present in 5 or 6 and clinical remission was observed in fewer than 10. At blood withdrawal, Susac syndrome patients were either therapy-naive, taking corticosteroids (in some cases with IVIg as well), or taking IVIg alone. The study used repertoire sequencing to test whether antigen drove CD8+ T cell activation and differentiation in Susac syndrome. On the study overall, not on this receptor specifically: The number of individuals in the TCR sequencing and HLA analysis was recognized as being relatively small. No clonal expansion was detected in the CD4+ T cell repertoire of Susac syndrome patients.

RNA was extracted with the RNeasy kit and roughly 0.45 to 1 ug was reverse transcribed using random hexamers. The immunoSEQ multiplex PCR assay, covering 54 Vbeta and 13 Jbeta segments, was used to amplify TCR beta CDR3 regions. To correct PCR amplification bias, a synthetic template baseline was used for both primer optimization and computational correction. As for how the authors treated the data: Only productive sequences were kept, with reads annotated to V, D and J genes according to IMGT and analyzed in immunoSEQ Analyzer. Clonality was computed as one minus Shannon entropy normalized by log2 of the number of productive unique sequences. For each patient and control, public and private clones were evaluated within the 100 most prevalent clones. Susac-specific clones were defined as absent from healthy and MS cohorts, 1052 published viral clones and other ImmuneACCESS disease sequences. Using fastp at Q25 and MiXCR, TCRdb reprocessed the public reads and kept productive beta chains. Each CDR3 protein gets just one entry, which takes the most common genes and DNA from the rows behind it. These V and J calls are TCRdb output, not the study's own analysis. Within this sample are 150,000 or so distinct CDR3 sequences, with about 95% of them counted one time only. Jointly, the top ten make up about 0.15% of the sample.

Looking up the germline V gene (reference sequence) yields CDR1 GTSNPN and CDR2 SVGIG. V is clipped by 3 bases and J by 3 bases, and the sequence between their germline boundaries is 8 bases long. The CDR3 holds 12 amino acids from the cysteine to the phenylalanine. Only the CDR3 DNA stays, 36 bases, in frame from base 1. The chain uses TRBV30 and TRBJ1-1; the D region possibly corresponds to TRBD1 (6 bases align). This TCR was recovered from a human donor with Susac syndrome. Sequenced material: CD4+ T cells from PBMCs. The CDR3 has the sequence CAWRQGYTEAFF. The base sequence is TGTGCCTGGAGGCAGGGGTACACTGAAGCTTTCTTT.